The present T cell receptor (beta chain) was sequenced within a study of cytotoxic CD8 clonotypes in ibrutinib-treated CLL. The overall study: Included were 11 relapsed/refractory and 15 treatment-naive patients, of whom roughly 17 were IGHV unmutated.

The CDR3 is 15 amino acids. With 9 bases clipped from V and 0 bases from J, the junction kept 8 bases outside the gene matches. The germline V gene encodes CDR1 SGHRS and CDR2 YFSETQ. The repertoire was sequenced with immunoSEQ multiplex PCR; TCRdb's copy has only in-frame clones and lacks some. The profile covers 65,000 to 85,000 clones, with 75% to 90% appearing a single time and about two fifths taken by the ten largest. V usage is TRBV5-1 and J usage is TRBJ2-1, with TRBD1 matching over 8 bases. The sequence came from a human donor with chronic lymphocytic leukemia. Here the sequenced sample was PBMCs, taken after 24 months of ibrutinib treatment. The CDR3 is CATTTTGGSYNEQFF. The CDR3 nucleotides read TGCGCCACCACTACCACAGGGGGCTCCTACAATGAGCAGTTCTTC.